This record concerns one TCR beta chain sequence. This sample was taken from a study of control samples from healthy donors and cancer patients. Method: immunoSEQ multiplex PCR; TCRdb's copy keeps in-frame clones and lacks some. The sample consists of around 94,000 clones, 90% to 95% of them appearing once. V lost 5 bases to trimming and J lost 3 bases, with 10 bases between them. This CDR3 region has 13 residues. The V gene's germline CDR1 is MNHEY and CDR2 SVGEGT. The chain employs TRBV6-2 or TRBV6-3 and TRBJ1-2; no definite D call. The source material was blood. The source is a woman aged 18-29 years in good health. CDR3 bases: TGTGCCAGCAGTACCGGACGGTACTATGGCTACACCTTC. It yields the protein CASSTGRYYGYTF.